These 14 T cell receptor beta chains were all obtained from the same sample, sequenced in a study of post-analysis software for immune sequencing data. Regarding the study as a whole: Compared with controls, patients had more of about 5 TRBV segments, including TRBV5-6, TRBV5-1 and TRBV20-1.

These TCRs are of unknown antigen specificity. The TCR beta cDNA libraries carried unique molecular identifiers. From the PCR reads, TCRdb called clonotypes with MiXCR, one entry per CDR3 protein. The sample consists of almost 700,000 distinct CDR3 sequences, approximately 59% of them appearing once. The sequencing input was blood. These receptors were collected from a girl aged 2-9 years with multiple sclerosis.

This clonotype came up once. The chain employs TRBV27 and TRBJ2-7; possible D gene TRBD1, 5 bases. This CDR3 is 14 amino acids long. V lost 5 bases and J lost 2, with 13 bases in between. Germline V CDR1 and CDR2: MNHEY, SMNVEV (reference sequence). CDR3 nucleotide sequence: TGTGCCAGCAGTCCGTACGACAGAGCCTACGAGCAGTACTTC. Its translation is CASSPYDRAYEQYF.

This clonotype has only a few counts. The rearrangement links TRBV12-3 or TRBV12-4 to TRBJ2-1; 7 bases map to TRBD1. Trimming took 5 bases from V and 8 from J; bases not matched to a gene: 6. The CDR3 length is 13 residues. The CDR3 region is CASSPGQAHEQFF. For the CDR3, the DNA is TGTGCCAGCAGTCCTGGACAGGCCCATGAGCAGTTCTTC.

The chain uses TRBV20-1 and TRBJ2-7, with TRBD1 matching over 9 bases. Germline lookup yields CDR1 DFQATT and CDR2 SNEGSKA (reference sequence). CDR3 length: 13 amino acids. With 3 bases clipped from V and 5 bases from J, the junction kept 5 bases outside the gene matches. CDR3 bases: TGCAGTGCTAGCGGGACAGGGAGGAACGAGCAGTACTTC. Translation gives CSASGTGRNEQYF.

V is TRBV7-2 and J is TRBJ1-2; unclear D gene. The CDR3 contains 13 residues. Trimming shortened V by 1 base and J by 8 bases, and 11 bases separated the two germline ends. Germline lookup yields CDR1 SGHTA and CDR2 FQGNSA. In DNA, the CDR3 is TGTGCCAGCAGCTTAGGCCCAGAGGGCGGCTACACCTTC. It yields the protein CASSLGPEGGYTF.

The chain links TRBV4-1 to TRBJ2-7; possible D gene TRBD2, 6 bases. In germline, CDR1 is MGHRA, CDR2 YSYEKL. This CDR3 region has 16 residues. Trimming pared 0 bases from V and 1 base from J, leaving 13 bases between. The CDR3 nucleotides read TGCGCCAGCAGCCAAGAGGGAGGCGGGACTTCCTACGAGCAGTACTTC. This translates into CASSQEGGGTSYEQYF.

This clonotype was counted a few times. The V gene is TRBV7-2, the J gene TRBJ2-7; 7 bases line up with TRBD1. The J segment lost 2 bases and the V segment lost 5 bases, leaving 9 bases of the junction unmatched. The germline gives CDR1 SGHTA, CDR2 FQGNSA. The CDR3 extends over 15 amino acids. The CDR3, as DNA: TGTGCCAGCAGCCTAAGGACAGGAAGTCCCTACGAGCAGTACTTC. It is translated as CASSLRTGSPYEQYF.

The V call is TRBV20-1, the J call TRBJ2-1, with 9 bases that match TRBD2. V lost 3 bases and J lost 6; bases outside the gene matches: 6. This CDR3 region has 14 residues. Germline V gene data show CDR1 as DFQATT and CDR2 as SNEGSKA (reference sequence). In DNA, the CDR3 is TGCAGTGCTAGCATAGCTAGCGGGGCCAATGAGCAGTTCTTC. It is translated as CSASIASGANEQFF.

The rearrangement links TRBV5-1 to TRBJ2-3; 12 bases agree with TRBD1. The V gene end was trimmed by 0 bases and the J gene end by 4 bases; junction bases not matched to a gene: 3. The CDR3 is 16 residues long. Germline V CDR1 and CDR2: SGHRS, YFSETQ. CDR3 in DNA: TGCGCCAGCAGCTTGGTTGGGACAGGGGGCTCAGATACGCAGTATTTT. It codes for CASSLVGTGGSDTQYF. The full variable domain, with the rest looked up from reference TRBV5-1 and TRBJ2-3, is KAGVTQTPRYLIKTRGQQVTLSCSPISGHRSVSWYQQTPGQGLQFLFEYFSETQRNKGNFPGRFSGRQFSNSRSEMNVSTLELGDSALYLCASSLVGTGGSDTQYFGPGTRLTVL.

The sample holds a few counts of this clonotype. The rearrangement joins TRBV12-3 or TRBV12-4 to TRBJ2-3; TRBD1 might be the D (5 bases). The CDR3 loop spans 15 amino acids. V lost 0 bases, J lost 1 base, and 8 bases lay in between. Written as DNA, the CDR3 is TGTGCCAGCAGTTTAGCGACAGTTGGCACAGATACGCAGTATTTT. Protein: CASSLATVGTDTQYF.

The rearrangement joins TRBV13 to TRBJ2-5; no firm D call. The J call is doubtful: the DNA matches TRBJ2-7 better. Germline-derived CDR1 and CDR2 are PRHDT and FYEKMQ (reference sequence). The CDR3 runs 12 residues. The CDR3 bases are TGTGCCAGCAGCTTACGGCAGAGCGAGCAGTACTTC. Its translation: CASSLRQSEQYF.

J is TRBJ2-1 and V is TRBV5-1; possibly TRBD2 for D (7 bases). The CDR3 is 14 residues long. V lost 2 bases, J lost 9 bases, and 15 bases lay in between. In germline, CDR1 is SGHRS, CDR2 YFSETQ. The CDR3 loop is CASSFGGAHIEQFF. The CDR3 nucleotides read TGCGCCAGCAGCTTTGGGGGGGCCCACATTGAGCAGTTCTTC.

This rearrangement joins TRBV5-1 to TRBJ2-5; unclear D gene. This CDR3 has 15 residues. The V gene lost 5 bases and the J gene lost 1 base, with 15 bases spanning the gap. Per germline, CDR1 SGHRS and CDR2 YFSETQ. CDR3 loop: CASSVRPLSQETQYF. For the CDR3, the DNA is TGCGCCAGCAGTGTGAGGCCGTTATCCCAAGAGACCCAGTACTTC. The full variable domain, in which reference TRBV5-1 and TRBJ2-5 provide the parts outside the CDR3, is KAGVTQTPRYLIKTRGQQVTLSCSPISGHRSVSWYQQTPGQGLQFLFEYFSETQRNKGNFPGRFSGRQFSNSRSEMNVSTLELGDSALYLCASSVRPLSQETQYFGPGTRLLVL.

The genes are TRBV7-3 and TRBJ2-1; a possible D gene is TRBD1 (6 bases). V dropped 1 base and J dropped 9 bases, with 10 bases sitting between them. CDR1 is SGHTA and CDR2 is FQGTGA in the germline V gene. The CDR3 has 13 residues. CDR3 coding DNA: TGTGCCAGCAGCTTAATTATAGGGGGTGAGCAGTTCTTC. It codes for CASSLIIGGEQFF.

The rearrangement joins TRBV20-1 to TRBJ2-4; tentative D call: TRBD1 (6 bases). The tail of the sequence fits TRBJ2-7 better, so the J call may be wrong. There are 13 residues in the CDR3. Germline CDR1 and CDR2: DFQATT and SNEGSKA (reference sequence). The CDR3 nucleotides read TGCAGTGCTAGCGTAAGGGGGTCGAGCGAGCAGTACTTC. Residues: CSASVRGSSEQYF.